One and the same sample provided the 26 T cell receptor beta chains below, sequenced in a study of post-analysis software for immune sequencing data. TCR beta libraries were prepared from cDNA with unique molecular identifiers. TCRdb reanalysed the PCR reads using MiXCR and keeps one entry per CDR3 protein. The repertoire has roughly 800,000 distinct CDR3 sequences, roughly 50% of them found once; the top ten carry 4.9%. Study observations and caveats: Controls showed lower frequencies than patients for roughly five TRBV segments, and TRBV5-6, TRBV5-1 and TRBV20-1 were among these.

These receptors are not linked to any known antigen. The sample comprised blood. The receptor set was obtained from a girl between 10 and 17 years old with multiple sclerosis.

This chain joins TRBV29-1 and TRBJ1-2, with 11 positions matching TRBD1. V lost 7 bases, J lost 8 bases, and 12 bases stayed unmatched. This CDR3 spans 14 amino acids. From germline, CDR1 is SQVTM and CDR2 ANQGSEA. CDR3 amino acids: CSAGRDRGNHGYTF. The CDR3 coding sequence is TGCAGCGCCGGACGGGACAGGGGGAACCACGGCTACACCTTC. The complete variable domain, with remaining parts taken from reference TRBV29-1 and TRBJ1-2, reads SAVISQKPSRDICQRGTSLTIQCQVDSQVTMMFWYRQQPGQSLTLIATANQGSEATYESGFVIDKFPISRPNLTFSTLTVSNMSPEDSSIYLCSAGRDRGNHGYTFGSGTRLTVV.

CDR3 bases: TGTGCCAGCAGGCACCTCGTCGACAGGAACACTGAAGCTTTCTTT. It codes for CASRHLVDRNTEAFF. The chain uses TRBV27 and TRBJ1-1, with TRBD1 as a possible D gene (5 bases). The CDR3 totals 15 residues. The V gene lost 6 bases and the J gene lost 1 base, with 15 bases spanning the gap. Per the germline V gene, CDR1 is MNHEY and CDR2 is SMNVEV (reference sequence).

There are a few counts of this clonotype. As DNA, the CDR3 is TGCAGTGCCCAAGCGGGAACAAGGGATACGCAGTATTTT. It encodes CSAQAGTRDTQYF. The chain recombines TRBV20-1 with TRBJ2-3, with 7 bases aligning to TRBD2. Germline CDR1 DFQATT, CDR2 SNEGSKA (reference sequence). The CDR3 spans 13 residues. J gave up 6 bases and V 6 bases, and 9 bases lay outside the gene matches.

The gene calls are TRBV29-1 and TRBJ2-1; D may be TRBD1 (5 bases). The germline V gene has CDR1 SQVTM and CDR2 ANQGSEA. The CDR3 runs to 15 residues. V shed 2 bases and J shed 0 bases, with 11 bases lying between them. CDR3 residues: CSVETGESSYNEQFF. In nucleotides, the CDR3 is TGCAGCGTTGAAACAGGAGAAAGCTCCTACAATGAGCAGTTCTTC.

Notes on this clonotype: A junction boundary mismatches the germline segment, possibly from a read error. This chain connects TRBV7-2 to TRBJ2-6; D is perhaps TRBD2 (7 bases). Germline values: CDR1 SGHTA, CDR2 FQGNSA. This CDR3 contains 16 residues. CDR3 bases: TGTGCCAACAGCTTGGGGGGGGCTAGTGGGGCCAACGTCCTGACTTTC. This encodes CANSLGGASGANVLTF.

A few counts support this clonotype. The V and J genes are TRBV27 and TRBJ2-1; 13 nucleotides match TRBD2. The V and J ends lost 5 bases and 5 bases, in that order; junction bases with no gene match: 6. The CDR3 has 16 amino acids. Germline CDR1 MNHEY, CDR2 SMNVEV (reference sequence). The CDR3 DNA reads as TGTGCCAGCAGTCCGACTAGCGGGAGGTATCACAATGAGCAGTTCTTC. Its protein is CASSPTSGRYHNEQFF.

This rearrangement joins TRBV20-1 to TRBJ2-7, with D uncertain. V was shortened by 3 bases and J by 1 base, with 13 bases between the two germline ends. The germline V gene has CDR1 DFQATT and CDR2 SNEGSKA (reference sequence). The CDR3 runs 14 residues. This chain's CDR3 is CSASTGVGSYEQYF. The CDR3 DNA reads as TGCAGTGCTAGTACGGGCGTCGGATCCTACGAGCAGTACTTC.

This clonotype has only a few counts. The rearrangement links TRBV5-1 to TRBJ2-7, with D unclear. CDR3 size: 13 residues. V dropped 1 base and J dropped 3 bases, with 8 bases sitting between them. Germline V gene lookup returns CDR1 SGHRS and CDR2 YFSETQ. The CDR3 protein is CASSLTPFYEQYF. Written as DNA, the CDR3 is TGCGCCAGCAGCTTGACACCGTTCTACGAGCAGTACTTC.

The CDR3 coding sequence is TGTGCCAGCAACCGGGACAGGGACCCGCTTGCTGAAGCTTTCTTT. It encodes CASNRDRDPLAEAFF. The rearrangement joins TRBV12-3 or TRBV12-4 to TRBJ1-1; 9 bases are a match to TRBD1. The V gene end was trimmed by 7 bases and the J gene end by 6 bases; junction bases not matched to a gene: 12. The CDR3 runs to 15 residues.

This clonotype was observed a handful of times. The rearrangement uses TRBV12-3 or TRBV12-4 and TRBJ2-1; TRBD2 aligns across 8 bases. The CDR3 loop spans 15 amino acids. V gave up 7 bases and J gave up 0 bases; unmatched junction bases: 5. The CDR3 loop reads CASIPSGSSYNEQFF. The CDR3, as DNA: TGTGCCAGCATCCCGAGCGGGAGCTCCTACAATGAGCAGTTCTTC.

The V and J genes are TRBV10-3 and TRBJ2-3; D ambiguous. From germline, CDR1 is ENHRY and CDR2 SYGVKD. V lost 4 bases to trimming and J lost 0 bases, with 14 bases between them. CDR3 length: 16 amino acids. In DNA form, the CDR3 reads TGTGCCATCAGTGGCCGGGCGAAGTCTAGCACAGATACGCAGTATTTT. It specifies CAISGRAKSSTDTQYF.

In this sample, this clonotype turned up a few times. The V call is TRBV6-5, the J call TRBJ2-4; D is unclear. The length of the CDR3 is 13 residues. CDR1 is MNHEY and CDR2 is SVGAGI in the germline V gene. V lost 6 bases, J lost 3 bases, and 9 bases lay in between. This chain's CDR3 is CASSHPDKNIQYF. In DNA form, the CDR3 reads TGTGCCAGCAGCCATCCCGACAAAAACATTCAGTACTTC.

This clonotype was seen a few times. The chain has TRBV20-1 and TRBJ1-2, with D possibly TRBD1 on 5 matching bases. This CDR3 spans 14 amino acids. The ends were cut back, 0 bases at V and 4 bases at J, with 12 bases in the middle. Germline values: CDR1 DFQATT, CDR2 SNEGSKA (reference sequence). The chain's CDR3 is CSARDLEGIYGYTF. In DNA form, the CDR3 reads TGCAGTGCTAGAGATCTTGAGGGGATCTATGGCTACACCTTC.

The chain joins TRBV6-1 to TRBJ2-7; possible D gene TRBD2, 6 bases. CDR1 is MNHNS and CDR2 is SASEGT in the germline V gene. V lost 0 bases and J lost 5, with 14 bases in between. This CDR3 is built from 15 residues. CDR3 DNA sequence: TGTGCCAGCAGTGAAGCCCCCAGGAGGGCCCACGAGCAGTACTTC. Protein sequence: CASSEAPRRAHEQYF.

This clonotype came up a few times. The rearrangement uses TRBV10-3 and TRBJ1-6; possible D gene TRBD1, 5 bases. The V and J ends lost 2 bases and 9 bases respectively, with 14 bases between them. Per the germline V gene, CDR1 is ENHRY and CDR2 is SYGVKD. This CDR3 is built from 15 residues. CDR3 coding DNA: TGTGCCATCAGTGAGGGAAGGGCAGGGAGTTCACCCCTCCACTTT. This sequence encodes CAISEGRAGSSPLHF.

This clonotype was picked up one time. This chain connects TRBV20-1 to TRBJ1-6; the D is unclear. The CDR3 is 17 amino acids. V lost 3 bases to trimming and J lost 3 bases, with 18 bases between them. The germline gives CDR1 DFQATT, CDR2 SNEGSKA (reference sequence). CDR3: CSARVEKAPVYNSPLHF. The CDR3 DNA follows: TGCAGTGCTAGGGTAGAAAAGGCGCCTGTCTATAATTCACCCCTCCACTTT.

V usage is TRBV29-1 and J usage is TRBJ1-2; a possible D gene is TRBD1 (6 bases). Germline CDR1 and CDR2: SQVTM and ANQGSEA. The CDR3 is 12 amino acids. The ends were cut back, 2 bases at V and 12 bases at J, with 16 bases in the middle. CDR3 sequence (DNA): TGCAGCGTTGAATTCGGGGGCCTCGGCCACACCTTC. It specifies CSVEFGGLGHTF. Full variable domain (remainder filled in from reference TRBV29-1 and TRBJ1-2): SAVISQKPSRDICQRGTSLTIQCQVDSQVTMMFWYRQQPGQSLTLIATANQGSEATYESGFVIDKFPISRPNLTFSTLTVSNMSPEDSSIYLCSVEFGGLGHTFGSGTRLTVV.

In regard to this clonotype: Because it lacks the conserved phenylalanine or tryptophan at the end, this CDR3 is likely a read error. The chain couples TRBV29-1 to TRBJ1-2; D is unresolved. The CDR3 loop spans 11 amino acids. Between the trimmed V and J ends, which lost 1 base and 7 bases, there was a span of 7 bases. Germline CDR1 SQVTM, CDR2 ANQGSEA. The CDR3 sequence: CSVEGGGGYTC. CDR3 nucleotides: TGCAGCGTTGAAGGTGGCGGTGGCTACACCTGC.

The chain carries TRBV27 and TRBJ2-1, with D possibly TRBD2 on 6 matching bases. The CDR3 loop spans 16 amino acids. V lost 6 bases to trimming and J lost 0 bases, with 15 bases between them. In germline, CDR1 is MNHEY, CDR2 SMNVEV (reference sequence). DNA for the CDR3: TGTGCCAGCAGGAGGGCTAGCGTGAGCTCCTACAATGAGCAGTTCTTC. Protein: CASRRASVSSYNEQFF.

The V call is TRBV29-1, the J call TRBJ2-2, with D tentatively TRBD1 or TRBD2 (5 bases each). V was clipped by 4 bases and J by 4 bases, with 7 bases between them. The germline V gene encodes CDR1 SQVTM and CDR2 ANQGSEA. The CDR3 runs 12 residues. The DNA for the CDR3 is TGCAGCGTTGGGGACCCCACCGGGGAGCTGTTTTTT. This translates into CSVGDPTGELFF.

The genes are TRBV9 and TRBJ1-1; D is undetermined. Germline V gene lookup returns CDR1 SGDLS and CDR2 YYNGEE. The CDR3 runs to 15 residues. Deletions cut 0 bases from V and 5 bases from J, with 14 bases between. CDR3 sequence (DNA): TGTGCCAGCAGCGTAGGTCAGGTTGGAGGAACTGAAGCTTTCTTT. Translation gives CASSVGQVGGTEAFF.

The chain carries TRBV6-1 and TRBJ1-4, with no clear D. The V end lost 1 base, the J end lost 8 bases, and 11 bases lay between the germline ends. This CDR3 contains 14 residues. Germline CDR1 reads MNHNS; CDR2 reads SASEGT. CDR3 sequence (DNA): TGTGCCAGCAGTGAAGGGAGGGTTAGAGAAAAACTGTTTTTT. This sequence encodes CASSEGRVREKLFF.

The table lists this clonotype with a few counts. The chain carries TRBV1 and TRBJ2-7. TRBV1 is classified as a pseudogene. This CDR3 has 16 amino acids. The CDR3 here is CTSSQDMSGSTYEQYF. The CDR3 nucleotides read TGCACCAGCAGCCAAGATATGAGCGGGAGTACCTACGAGCAGTACTTC.

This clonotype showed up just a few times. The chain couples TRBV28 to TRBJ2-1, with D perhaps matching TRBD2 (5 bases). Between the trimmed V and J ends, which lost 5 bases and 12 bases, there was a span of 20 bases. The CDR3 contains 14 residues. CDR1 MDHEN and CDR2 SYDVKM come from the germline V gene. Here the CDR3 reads CASSPRTSHLGQFF. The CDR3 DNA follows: TGTGCCAGCAGTCCCCGAACTAGTCATCTTGGGCAGTTCTTC.

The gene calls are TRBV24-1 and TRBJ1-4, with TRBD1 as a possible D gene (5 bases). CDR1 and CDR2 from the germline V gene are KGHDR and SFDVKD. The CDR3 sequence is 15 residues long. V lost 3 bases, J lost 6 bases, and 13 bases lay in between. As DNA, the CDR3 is TGTGCCACCAGTGATCCCAGGGTTGGTGATGAAAAACTGTTTTTT. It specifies CATSDPRVGDEKLFF.

The CDR3 here is CAWSVGPQETQYF. CDR3 in DNA: TGTGCCTGGAGTGTAGGGCCACAAGAGACCCAGTACTTC. The V and J genes are TRBV30 and TRBJ2-7, with no clear D. The assigned J gene may be wrong: the sequence end matches TRBJ2-5 better. The germline V gene encodes CDR1 GTSNPN and CDR2 SVGIG (reference sequence). This CDR3 is built from 13 residues.